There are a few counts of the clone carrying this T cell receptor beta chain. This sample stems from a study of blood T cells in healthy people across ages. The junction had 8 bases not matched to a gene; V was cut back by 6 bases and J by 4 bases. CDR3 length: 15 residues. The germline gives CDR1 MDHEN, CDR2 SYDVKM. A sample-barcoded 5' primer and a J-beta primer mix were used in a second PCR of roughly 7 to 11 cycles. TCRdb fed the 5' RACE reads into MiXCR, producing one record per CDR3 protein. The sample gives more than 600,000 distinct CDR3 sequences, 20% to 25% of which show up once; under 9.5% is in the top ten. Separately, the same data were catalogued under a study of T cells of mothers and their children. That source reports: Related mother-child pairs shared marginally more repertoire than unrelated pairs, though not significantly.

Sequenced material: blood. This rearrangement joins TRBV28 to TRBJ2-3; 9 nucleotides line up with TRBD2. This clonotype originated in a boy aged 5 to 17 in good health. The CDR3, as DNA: TGTGCCAGCAGCCTCGTGACTAGCGGACCAGATACGCAGTATTTT. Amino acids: CASSLVTSGPDTQYF.